The present entry profiles one T cell receptor (beta chain) with its context. The target antigen is unknown. Trimming cost V 1 base and J 6 bases, with 15 bases left between them. CDR1 SGHVS and CDR2 FNYEAQ come from the germline V gene. CDR3 length: 15 residues. TCRdb re-called the reads with MiXCR, one entry per CDR3 protein. This table has about 230,000 distinct CDR3 sequences, roughly 22% appearing once. The sample comes from a study of T cell repertoires in cytomegalovirus infection. Overall study findings and caveats: Cumulative public TCR beta family frequency identified CMV carriers with the relevant HLA. Clonotype analysis showed dominance of the ex vivo response by HLA-C-restricted CMV-specific TCR beta clonotypes.

This TCR came from a human donor in good health (CMV status not recorded). Some clones in this sample may be carry-over from other donors' samples. The V gene is TRBV7-6, the J gene TRBJ1-1; possible D gene TRBD1, 6 bases. The sequenced material came from CD8+ T cells from PBMCs. CDR3 amino acids: CASSLEGGQSAEAFF. CDR3 coding DNA: TGTGCCAGCAGCTTAGAAGGGGGGCAGTCCGCTGAAGCTTTCTTT. The whole variable domain, remainder taken from reference TRBV7-6 and TRBJ1-1, is GAGVSQSPRYKVTKRGQDVALRCDPISGHVSLYWYRQALGQGPEFLTYFNYEAQQDKSGLPNDRFSAERPEGSISTLTIQRTEQRDSAMYRCASSLEGGQSAEAFFGQGTRLTVV.